Reported below is one TCR beta chain. This table comes from immunoSEQ multiplex PCR, and its TCRdb copy is limited to in-frame clones, with some not included. Here the sample spans 20,000 to 25,000 clones, approximately 90% being singletons. The CDR3 is 17 amino acids. Germline V gives CDR1 SGHVS, CDR2 FQNEAQ. Trimming removed 5 bases at V and 3 bases at J, with 20 bases between. This record belongs to a study of OX40 agonist ivuxolimab in advanced cancers. Across the study: The treatment was a fully human IgG2 OX40 agonist, ivuxolimab. In this trial design, patients received ivuxolimab intravenously at 0.01 to 10 mg/kg every 2 weeks. Three partial responders included one hepatocellular carcinoma patient and two cutaneous melanoma patients.

The receptor comes from an adult with an advanced solid tumor such as melanoma, head and neck, liver or kidney cancer. Sequences were derived from CD4+ or CD8+ T cells sorted from blood, sampled in a trial of the OX40 agonist ivuxolimab. The J gene is TRBJ1-5, the V gene TRBV7-8; D is perhaps TRBD1 (6 bases). DNA of the CDR3: TGTGCCAGCAGCCGCGAACCGGGACAAAAACTCAATCAGCCCCAGCATTTT. Translated, it gives CASSREPGQKLNQPQHF.